These 10 T cell receptor beta chains originate from one sample sequenced in a study of identical twins. TCRdb called the 5' RACE reads again in MiXCR, with one record for every CDR3 protein. The repertoire holds about 220,000 distinct CDR3 sequences, 7.5% seen once, with about 1.8% in the top ten. These data are also associated with another study on yellow fever vaccine responses in identical twins.

Sequenced: memory (CD45RO+) T cells sorted from blood. All receptors derive from a woman aged 18-30 years in good health.

The rearrangement joins TRBV21-1 to TRBJ2-6. TRBV21-1 is marked as a pseudogene. The CDR3 runs 16 residues. The CDR3 is CASSKVHLRSANVLSF. In DNA form, the CDR3 reads TGTGCCAGCAGCAAAGTACACCTTCGTTCAGCCAACGTCCTGTCTTTC.

Ten or more counts support this clonotype. This chain links TRBV6-2 or TRBV6-3 with TRBJ2-2; 7 bases align to TRBD2. Germline V lookup: CDR1 MNHEY, CDR2 SVGEGT. V lost 5 bases, J lost 6 bases, and 6 bases stayed unmatched. The CDR3 consists of 14 residues. In nucleotides, the CDR3 is TGTGCCAGCAGTGACAGACTAGCCTCCGGGGAGCTGTTTTTT. As protein: CASSDRLASGELFF.

There are a few counts of this clonotype. The chain couples TRBV25-1 to TRBJ2-5; 10 nucleotides line up with TRBD1. The CDR3 has 16 amino acids. With 1 base clipped from V and 3 bases from J, the junction kept 5 bases outside the gene matches. Germline CDR1 MGHDK, CDR2 SYGVNS. The CDR3 here is CASSELTGGSKETQYF. CDR3 nucleotide sequence: TGTGCCAGCAGTGAATTGACAGGGGGCTCTAAAGAGACCCAGTACTTC.

There are many counts of this clonotype. The CDR3 nucleotides read TGTGCCAGCTCATCCGGACAGGGGAGCCTCTACGAGCAGTACTTC. Amino acid sequence: CASSSGQGSLYEQYF. The chain uses TRBV18 and TRBJ2-7; 9 bases fit TRBD1. Germline-derived CDR1 and CDR2 are KGHSH and LQKENI. CDR3 length: 15 residues. With 5 bases clipped from V and 3 bases from J, the junction kept 8 bases outside the gene matches.

There are a few counts of this clonotype. V gene TRBV20-1 combines with J gene TRBJ2-3, with a possible D match to TRBD2 (6 bases). The CDR3 extends over 14 amino acids. CDR1 and CDR2 from the germline V gene are DFQATT and SNEGSKA (reference sequence). The V end lost 3 bases, the J end lost 3 bases, and 13 bases lay between the germline ends. CDR3 region: CSARFSGITDTQYF. In DNA, the CDR3 is TGCAGTGCTAGGTTTAGCGGAATAACAGATACGCAGTATTTT.

Only a few counts were recorded for this clonotype. The chain joins TRBV5-6 to TRBJ2-7, with TRBD2 matching over 7 bases. Trimming took 7 bases from V and 4 from J; bases not matched to a gene: 8. The CDR3 runs 13 residues. Germline lookup yields CDR1 SGHDT and CDR2 YYEEEE. The CDR3 is CASRLASTYEQYF. The DNA for the CDR3 is TGTGCCAGCCGACTAGCTTCGACGTACGAGCAGTACTTC.

The table lists this clonotype with many counts. The chain combines TRBV12-3 or TRBV12-4 with TRBJ2-7; TRBD1 or TRBD2 may be the D gene (5 bases each). V was pared by 10 bases and J by 2 bases, with 15 bases between. The CDR3 is 13 amino acids. The CDR3, as DNA: TGTGCCACCTCTGAGGGCAGGGCCTACGAGCAGTACTTC. Translating gives CATSEGRAYEQYF.

The chain recombines TRBV20-1 with TRBJ2-7; the D gene is possibly TRBD1 (7 bases). Germline CDR1 is DFQATT and CDR2 is SNEGSKA (reference sequence). Trimming took 3 bases from V and 3 from J, leaving 12 bases between them. The CDR3 runs to 13 residues. The CDR3 nucleotides read TGCAGTGCTAGGGGTCAGGGGGGCTACGAGCAGTACTTC. This translates into CSARGQGGYEQYF.

This clonotype has just a few counts. The genes are TRBV28 and TRBJ2-5; the match to TRBD1 covers 9 bases. The ends lost 8 bases at V and 4 bases at J; junction bases unmatched: 11. The V gene's germline CDR1 is MDHEN and CDR2 SYDVKM. The CDR3 has 15 amino acids. The CDR3 loop is CASGPRDRAVETQYF. As DNA, the CDR3 is TGTGCCAGCGGACCTCGGGACAGGGCGGTAGAGACCCAGTACTTC.

This clonotype has a handful of counts. The junction departs from germline at one end; a sequencing error may be responsible. This sequence joins TRBV12-3 or TRBV12-4 and TRBJ2-7, with TRBD1 matching 12 bases. The CDR3 covers 11 residues. This CDR3 is CASSPGTGGVF. The CDR3, as DNA: TGTGCCAGCAGTCCGGGGACAGGGGGCGTTTTC.